The T cell receptor beta chain described here comes from a study of identical twins. Study results and limitations: Twin sharing of out-of-frame TCR alpha was underestimated by models in monozygotic pairs. Abundant beta clonotypes from cord blood had fewer insertions, unlike memory repertoires, which showed none.

Via MiXCR, TCRdb re-called the 5' RACE reads, giving one row per CDR3 protein. The sample contains 700,000 or so distinct CDR3 sequences, 8% to 9% of which appear only once. V lost 2 bases and J 5 bases, leaving 15 bases between the germline ends. Germline values: CDR1 SGHVS, CDR2 FNYEAQ. This CDR3 is 16 amino acids long. This clonotype appeared a few times. What it recognizes is unknown. The sample was also linked to a second study, of yellow fever vaccine responses in identical twins. As that study records: Twins reportedly mounted vaccine T cell responses that seemed partly convergent, partly personalized.

The chain uses TRBV7-6 and TRBJ2-2; a weak D match, TRBD2 (6 bases). The sequencing input was PBMCs. This receptor was taken from a woman aged 18-29 years in good health. CDR3: CASSLIETRKTGELFF. The CDR3 DNA sequence: TGTGCCAGCAGCTTAATAGAGACTAGAAAGACCGGGGAGCTGTTTTTT. The full variable domain, its missing parts supplied by reference TRBV7-6 and TRBJ2-2, is GAGVSQSPRYKVTKRGQDVALRCDPISGHVSLYWYRQALGQGPEFLTYFNYEAQQDKSGLPNDRFSAERPEGSISTLTIQRTEQRDSAMYRCASSLIETRKTGELFFGEGSRLTVL.